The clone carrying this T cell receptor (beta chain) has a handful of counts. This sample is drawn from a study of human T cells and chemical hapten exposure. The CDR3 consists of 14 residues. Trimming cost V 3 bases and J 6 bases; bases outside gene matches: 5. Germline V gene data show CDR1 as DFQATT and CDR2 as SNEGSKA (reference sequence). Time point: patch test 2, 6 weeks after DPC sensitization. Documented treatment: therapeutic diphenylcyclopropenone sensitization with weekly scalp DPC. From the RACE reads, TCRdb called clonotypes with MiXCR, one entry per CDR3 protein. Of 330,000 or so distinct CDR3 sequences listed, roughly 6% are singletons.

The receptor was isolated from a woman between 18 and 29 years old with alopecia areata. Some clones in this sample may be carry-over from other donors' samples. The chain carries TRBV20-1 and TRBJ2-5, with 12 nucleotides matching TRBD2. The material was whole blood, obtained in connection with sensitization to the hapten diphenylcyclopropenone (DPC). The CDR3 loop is CSASLAGGPQTQYF. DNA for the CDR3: TGCAGTGCTAGTCTAGCGGGGGGGCCCCAGACCCAGTACTTC.